A selection of T cell receptor beta chains follows, all from one sample in a study of blood T cell repertoires in COVID-19. TCRdb's copy holds only in-frame clones and misses some; the assay was immunoSEQ multiplex PCR. The repertoire holds fewer than 200,000 clones, with approximately 85% as singletons. Material for sequencing was peripheral blood. Receptors were obtained from a man aged 60 to 69 who had recovered from COVID-19. Each CDR3 is given with its conserved first and last residue. D genes are given only for firm matches. Clone size is stated in some rows and not others, as once, few, many or a class when expanded.

CDR3 length	V gene	D gene	J gene	clone size	CDR3 DNA	CDR3 protein
16	TRBV7-3	TRBD1	TRBJ1-3	-	TGTGCCAGCAGCTTACTCGGACAGGGGGCTGGAAACACCATATATTTT	CASSLLGQGAGNTIYF
13	TRBV9	-	TRBJ2-6	-	TGTGCCAGCAGCCCTTCTGGGGCCAACGTCCTGACTTTC	CASSPSGANVLTF
16	TRBV4-2	-	TRBJ1-3	-	TGTGCCAGCAGCCCCGGGGGGACAAACTCTGGAAACACCATATATTTT	CASSPGGTNSGNTIYF
15	TRBV5-1	-	TRBJ1-1	many	TGCGCCAGCAGCAGACCGACGGGTGGTGACACTGAAGCTTTCTTT	CASSRPTGGDTEAFF
13	TRBV6-5	TRBD1	TRBJ1-1	-	TGTGCCAGCAGTATACCGGGACAGGGGAGACCTTTCTTT	CASSIPGQGRPFF
15	TRBV11-2	-	TRBJ2-2	once	TGTGCCAGCAGCTTTCGGTTCGCGAACACCGGGGAGCTGTTTTTT	CASSFRFANTGELFF
13	TRBV12-3/TRBV12-4	TRBD1	TRBJ2-1	-	TGTGCCAGCAGTTTGGACAGGTACAATGAGCAGTTCTTC	CASSLDRYNEQFF
15	TRBV7-2	TRBD1	TRBJ1-2	-	TGTGCCAGCAGCCCGAGACAGGGGCTGGGCTATGGCTACACCTTC	CASSPRQGLGYGYTF
16	TRBV28	TRBD2	TRBJ2-3	-	TGTGCCAGCAGACACAGCGGGGGGGCCGTGACAGATACGCAGTATTTT	CASRHSGGAVTDTQYF
13	TRBV11-3	TRBD1	TRBJ2-2	once	TGTGCCAGCAGAACAGGGGGCACCGGGGAGCTGTTTTTT	CASRTGGTGELFF
15	TRBV3-1/TRBV3-2	-	TRBJ1-1	-	TGTGCCAGCAGCCCACGACCGGCGGGGGGAACTGAAGCTTTCTTT	CASSPRPAGGTEAFF
13	TRBV28	TRBD1	TRBJ2-7	-	TGTGCCAGCAGCTACAGGGGCCCCTACGAGCAGTACTTC	CASSYRGPYEQYF
18	TRBV19	TRBD1	TRBJ2-1	once	TGTGCCAGTTCACTCCGGGACAGGGGTTTCAACTCCTACAATGAGCAGTTCTTC	CASSLRDRGFNSYNEQFF
11	TRBV5-1	-	TRBJ2-7	-	TGCGCCAGCAGCTTAATCAACGAGCAGTACTTC	CASSLINEQYF
14	TRBV6-5	-	TRBJ2-3	-	TGTGCCAGCACGCCCAGGATCCCCCCAGATACGCAGTATTTT	CASTPRIPPDTQYF
20	TRBV4-2	TRBD2	TRBJ2-1	-	TGTGCCAGCAGCCAAGATACTAGCGGGGGGCCTCTGAGCTCCTACAATGAGCAGTTCTTC	CASSQDTSGGPLSSYNEQFF
16	TRBV5-1	TRBD2	TRBJ2-7	-	TGCGCCAGCAGCTTGACGGCTAGCGGGGGGGCCGGTGAGCAGTACTTC	CASSLTASGGAGEQYF
14	TRBV7-3	-	TRBJ2-1	-	TGTGCCAGCAGCCCAGGGGCAGGGGCTGGTGAGCAGTTCTTC	CASSPGAGAGEQFF
14	TRBV24-1	TRBD1	TRBJ1-2	-	TGTGCCACCAGTGACCAGGGACAGTACTATGGCTACACCTTC	CATSDQGQYYGYTF
18	TRBV6-4	TRBD2	TRBJ2-2	-	TGTGCCAGCAGTGTGTCGCTAAGCGGGGGAAGTAGCACCGGGGAGCTGTTTTTT	CASSVSLSGGSSTGELFF
14	TRBV5-8	-	TRBJ1-4	-	TGTGCCAGCAGCTTGACAGGGTCAGAGGAAAAACTGTTTTTT	CASSLTGSEEKLFF
15	TRBV2	-	TRBJ2-7	-	TGTGCCAGCAGACAAAACAGGGTGATAAATGGCGAGCAGTACTTC	CASRQNRVINGEQYF
15	TRBV3-1/TRBV3-2	-	TRBJ2-3	-	TGTGCCAGCAGCCAAGGTGGGCCCCCCGGAGATACGCAGTATTTT	CASSQGGPPGDTQYF
16	TRBV15	-	TRBJ2-7	-	TGTGCCACCAGCAGAGCCCGCGGACTTAGCTCCTACGAGCAGTACTTC	CATSRARGLSSYEQYF
14	TRBV5-8	TRBD1	TRBJ1-1	-	TGTGCCAGCAGCTCTACAGGGGGCAACACTGAAGCTTTCTTT	CASSSTGGNTEAFF
12	TRBV29-1	-	TRBJ1-1	-	TGCAGCGCGGAAAACAGGAACACTGAAGCTTTCTTT	CSAENRNTEAFF
14	TRBV19	TRBD2	TRBJ2-1	-	TGTGCCAGCACCGGGACTAGCGGGGACAATGAGCAGTTCTTC	CASTGTSGDNEQFF
15	TRBV2	-	TRBJ2-3	-	TGTGCCACCCCCTCCCGCCCCCCCGGGACAGATACGCAGTATTTT	CATPSRPPGTDTQYF
13	TRBV2	-	TRBJ1-2	-	TGTGCCAGCAACAAATCCCCTAGCTATGGCTACACCTTC	CASNKSPSYGYTF
16	TRBV2	-	TRBJ1-2	few	TGTGCCAGCAGTGATATATCCGCAGGGCGCGGAAATGGCTACACCTTC	CASSDISAGRGNGYTF
16	TRBV19	TRBD1	TRBJ1-2	-	TGTGCCAGTATTGAACGCATAGGACAGGGCCTCTATGGCTACACCTTC	CASIERIGQGLYGYTF
14	TRBV7-2	-	TRBJ2-5	once	TGTGCCAGCAGATCCGACAGGTACCAAGAGACCCAGTACTTC	CASRSDRYQETQYF
14	TRBV6-5	-	TRBJ1-1	once	TGTGCCAGCAGTCCCCGCCTTGGCGGGACTGAAGCTTTCTTT	CASSPRLGGTEAFF
18	TRBV27	TRBD2	TRBJ2-2	-	TGTGCCAGCAGGACCGGACTAGCGGGGACTATAGACACCGGGGAGCTGTTTTTT	CASRTGLAGTIDTGELFF
16	TRBV7-2	TRBD2	TRBJ2-3	-	TGTGCCAGCAGCCCATCAGCGGGGGGATTCACAGATACGCAGTATTTT	CASSPSAGGFTDTQYF
14	TRBV19	-	TRBJ2-1	-	TGTGCCAGTAGTATCCCCGGGTTAGCGAATGAGCAGTTCTTC	CASSIPGLANEQFF
14	TRBV5-4	TRBD1	TRBJ1-1	-	TGTGCCAGCAGCCCGGACAGGGAGGGCACTGAAGCTTTCTTT	CASSPDREGTEAFF
14	TRBV10-3	-	TRBJ1-1	-	TGTGCCATCAGTGAGGGCAGGGAGGGCACTGAAGCTTTCTTT	CAISEGREGTEAFF
15	TRBV5-1	TRBD2	TRBJ2-5	-	TGCGCCAGCAGCTTGGCATGGACTAGTAGGGAGACCCAGTACTTC	CASSLAWTSRETQYF
13	TRBV12-3/TRBV12-4	-	TRBJ1-4	-	TGTGCCAGCAGTTCGACTGTTGGTGAAAAACTGTTTTTT	CASSSTVGEKLFF
16	TRBV24-1	TRBD1	TRBJ2-2	once	TGTGCCACCAGTGATTTAAGGACAGGGAACACCGGGGAGCTGTTTTTT	CATSDLRTGNTGELFF
16	TRBV25-1	TRBD1	TRBJ1-6	-	TGTGCCAGCAGTGAATCGCAGGGGGCTGGAAATTCACCCCTCCACTTT	CASSESQGAGNSPLHF